What follows is one T cell receptor beta chain and its context. Its antigen is not known. Trimming took 4 bases from V and 6 from J; bases not matched to a gene: 10. Germline V gene data show CDR1 as SEHNR and CDR2 as FQNEAQ (reference sequence). CDR3 size: 16 residues. The data originate from a study of T-cell reconstitution after alpha-beta-depleted transplantation in children. Findings and caveats of the study: Several hundred graft clones that had expanded were reportedly the source of alpha-beta T cells about two months after transplant. The origin of high day-60 TCRbeta diversity in some patients lay in surviving recipient T cells and thymic progenitors.

Unique molecular identifiers were built into the TCRbeta library. TCRdb re-derived calls from the PCR reads in MiXCR, one entry per CDR3 protein. The sample includes around 800,000 distinct CDR3 sequences, about 15% of them seen just once. The origin of this receptor is a male patient younger than 18 who had a stem cell transplant for acute lymphoblastic leukemia, so the T cells may come from the graft donor. This sequence joins TRBV7-9 and TRBJ2-5; TRBD2 aligns across 11 bases. The sequencing here drew on PBMCs, mostly from graft donor cells, taken 360 days after TCRalphabeta/CD19-depleted stem cell transplant. CDR3 protein: CASSSSLAGATKTQYF. CDR3 bases: TGTGCCAGCAGCTCCTCACTAGCGGGAGCTACGAAGACCCAGTACTTC.